The 21 T cell receptor beta chains below all came from one sample that was sequenced in a study of T cell repertoires in cytomegalovirus infection. TCRdb re-analysed the reads in MiXCR, keeping a single row per CDR3 protein. This table has about 460,000 distinct CDR3 sequences, about 11% appearing once. The material sequenced was PBMCs. Receptors were obtained from a human donor in good health (CMV status not recorded). Some clones in this sample may be carry-over from other donors' samples.

The sample holds many counts of this clonotype. The chain links TRBV5-6 to TRBJ1-4; D is possibly TRBD1 (6 bases). The CDR3 extends over 15 amino acids. V shed 0 bases and J shed 8 bases, with 14 bases lying between them. Germline V gives CDR1 SGHDT, CDR2 YYEEEE. CDR3 sequence reads: CASSLAGPGEEKLFF. The CDR3 DNA follows: TGTGCCAGCAGCTTGGCCGGGCCAGGGGAAGAAAAACTGTTTTTT.

This clonotype was counted at least ten times. This chain links TRBV3-1 with TRBJ1-6, with D hard to call. V dropped 3 bases and J dropped 3 bases, with 9 bases sitting between them. The CDR3 has 15 residues. Germline V CDR1 and CDR2: LGHDT, YNNKEL (reference sequence). CDR3 DNA sequence: TGTGCCAGCAGCCACGACGCGGTCTATAATTCACCCCTCCACTTT. This encodes CASSHDAVYNSPLHF.

This clonotype was recorded a few times. The chain combines TRBV11-2 with TRBJ2-3, with D tentatively TRBD1 (5 bases). Trimming took 1 base from V and 0 from J, leaving 11 bases between them. CDR1 SGHAT and CDR2 FQNNGV come from the germline V gene. The CDR3 is made up of 16 amino acids. The CDR3 reads CASSLGTLPSTDTQYF. For the CDR3, the DNA is TGTGCCAGCAGCTTAGGGACATTGCCTAGCACAGATACGCAGTATTTT. Combining the CDR3 with reference TRBV11-2 and TRBJ2-3 gives the whole variable domain EAGVAQSPRYKIIEKRQSVAFWCNPISGHATLYWYQQILGQGPKLLIQFQNNGVVDDSQLPKDRFSAERLKGVDSTLKIQPAKLEDSAVYLCASSLGTLPSTDTQYFGPGTRLTVL.

This clonotype was picked up a small number of times. The chain couples TRBV5-1 to TRBJ1-2, with D hard to call. V lost 0 bases to trimming and J lost 1 base, with 13 bases between them. The length of the CDR3 is 16 residues. From germline, CDR1 is SGHRS and CDR2 YFSETQ. CDR3 DNA: TGCGCCAGCAGCTTGGGGGCGACGGTCCGTAACTATGGCTACACCTTC. Encoded protein: CASSLGATVRNYGYTF.

Many counts were recorded for this clonotype. The CDR3 sequence is CASSLGMRRRARAAQYF. CDR3 nucleotide sequence: TGTGCCAGCAGCTTAGGAATGAGGAGGCGGGCACGAGCGGCCCAGTACTTC. The chain links TRBV7-8 to TRBJ2-5; D is perhaps TRBD2 (5 bases). Looked up from germline, CDR1 is SGHVS and CDR2 is FQNEAQ. This CDR3 has 17 amino acids. Between the trimmed V and J ends, which lost 1 base and 9 bases, there was a span of 24 bases.

This clonotype was counted ten times or more. The chain links TRBV19 to TRBJ2-7; 7 positions match TRBD1. Trimming at V came to 4 bases and at J to 3 bases, leaving 9 bases not matched to a gene. This CDR3 is built from 15 residues. The germline V gene has CDR1 LNHDA and CDR2 SQIVND (reference sequence). The CDR3 is CASSKLGQQNYEQYF. Here the CDR3 DNA reads TGTGCCAGTAGTAAACTGGGACAGCAGAACTACGAGCAGTACTTC.

V usage is TRBV24-1 and J usage is TRBJ2-3; 8 positions agree with TRBD1. The trim removed 2 bases at V and 6 bases at J, leaving 9 bases unmatched. Per germline, CDR1 KGHDR and CDR2 SFDVKD. The CDR3 has 16 amino acids. CDR3 nucleotide sequence: TGTGCCACCAGTGATTCCGGGACAGGATATCTGGATACGCAGTATTTT. Its translation is CATSDSGTGYLDTQYF.

Ten or more counts support this clonotype. The chain employs TRBV11-2 and TRBJ2-3; D is possibly TRBD1 or TRBD2 (6 bases each). Trimming removed 4 bases from V and 2 bases from J, with 19 bases in between. The CDR3 runs to 17 residues. The V gene's germline CDR1 is SGHAT and CDR2 FQNNGV. Written as DNA, the CDR3 is TGTGCCAGCAGCTCCGGAGGGGGGTTGGCGGTCACAGATACGCAGTATTTT. Its protein product is CASSSGGGLAVTDTQYF.

This clonotype was detected ten times or more. The rearrangement links TRBV5-4 to TRBJ2-3, with 8 bases identical to TRBD2. This CDR3 has 14 residues. Unmatched junction bases numbered 11, after V lost 10 bases and J lost 4 bases. Germline V lookup: CDR1 SGHNT, CDR2 YYREEE (reference sequence). CDR3 sequence: CAGQSGREPDTQYF. The CDR3 bases are TGTGCCGGACAGAGCGGGAGAGAACCAGATACGCAGTATTTT.

This clonotype was observed a few times. V and J are TRBV12-3 or TRBV12-4 and TRBJ1-2, with TRBD1 matching over 7 bases. The ends lost 5 bases at V and 5 bases at J; junction bases unmatched: 11. This CDR3 spans 15 amino acids. In DNA form, the CDR3 reads TGTGCCAGCAGTCCACACCGGACAGGAGTTTATGGCTACACCTTC. It translates to CASSPHRTGVYGYTF.

In its sample, this clonotype was seen a few times. The chain joins TRBV10-3 to TRBJ1-2; 12 bases align to TRBD1. V lost 2 bases and J lost 4; bases outside the gene matches: 2. This CDR3 has 15 amino acids. Germline V CDR1 and CDR2: ENHRY, SYGVKD. CDR3 region: CAISEGTGGVYGYTF. The CDR3 region has the DNA TGTGCCATCAGTGAGGGGACAGGGGGCGTCTATGGCTACACCTTC.

This clonotype was observed many times. The chain has TRBV24-1 and TRBJ2-2; 12 bases fit TRBD2. The CDR3 runs to 17 residues. CDR1 is KGHDR, CDR2 SFDVKD, per germline. V trimming: 3 bases; J trimming: 4 bases; junction bases outside the gene matches: 5. The CDR3 protein is CATSDPASGRATGELFF. DNA for the CDR3: TGTGCCACCAGTGATCCTGCTAGCGGGAGGGCCACCGGGGAGCTGTTTTTT.

The table lists this clonotype with many counts. An end of the junction does not agree with germline; a read error may underlie this. J is TRBJ2-2 and V is TRBV12-3 or TRBV12-4, with D perhaps matching TRBD1 (7 bases). The CDR3 has 15 amino acids. As DNA, the CDR3 is TGTGCCAGCAGCTTAGGAGGGGGCTCACCGGGGGAGCTGTTTTTT. Translating gives CASSLGGGSPGELFF.

This clonotype was counted many times. V gene TRBV20-1 combines with J gene TRBJ1-1; maybe TRBD1 (6 bases). Between the trimmed V and J ends, which lost 3 bases and 4 bases, there was a span of 12 bases. This CDR3 is built from 13 residues. Germline loops: CDR1 DFQATT, CDR2 SNEGSKA (reference sequence). DNA of the CDR3: TGCAGTGCTAGCCTCAGGGGCCTCACTGAAGCTTTCTTT. This translates into CSASLRGLTEAFF.

This clonotype has a count of ten or more. The CDR3 DNA follows: TGTGCCAGCAGCTCTATAGCGGGAGGGAAGGATGGTGAGCAGTTCTTC. Protein: CASSSIAGGKDGEQFF. The J gene is TRBJ2-1, the V gene TRBV7-3; 11 nucleotides align to TRBD2. The CDR3 length is 16 residues. The J segment lost 9 bases and the V segment lost 4 bases, leaving 11 bases of the junction unmatched. The germline gives CDR1 SGHTA, CDR2 FQGTGA.

Many counts were recorded for this clonotype. The chain recombines TRBV11-2 with TRBJ2-7; possibly TRBD1 for D (5 bases). Germline CDR1 SGHAT, CDR2 FQNNGV. Between the trimmed V and J ends, which lost 3 bases and 6 bases, there was a span of 12 bases. The length of the CDR3 is 13 residues. The CDR3 nucleotides are TGTGCCAGCAGCTTGGAAGGGGAAGGCGAGCAGTACTTC. Translation: CASSLEGEGEQYF.

Ten or more counts support this clonotype. The CDR3 here is CAISETPDMINYGYTF. The CDR3 DNA is TGTGCCATCAGTGAGACACCAGACATGATTAACTATGGCTACACCTTC. This chain connects TRBV10-3 to TRBJ1-2; D remains unclear. Trimming cost V 2 bases and J 1 base, with 14 bases left between them. The CDR3 length is 16 residues. The germline gives CDR1 ENHRY, CDR2 SYGVKD.

The chain combines TRBV3-1 with TRBJ1-5, with 8 bases identical to TRBD1. Germline values: CDR1 LGHDT, CDR2 YNNKEL (reference sequence). The CDR3 has 19 amino acids. J gave up 0 bases and V 0 bases, and 10 bases lay outside the gene matches. The CDR3 DNA sequence: TGTGCCAGCAGCCAAGATTCGGACAGGGTCCTTTATAGCAATCAGCCCCAGCATTTT. The encoded protein is CASSQDSDRVLYSNQPQHF.

The chain carries TRBV12-3 or TRBV12-4 and TRBJ1-5; TRBD1 matches 10 bases. V was pared by 4 bases and J by 0 bases, with 3 bases of the junction left unmatched. CDR3 length: 16 amino acids. The CDR3 protein is CASSSGTGVSNQPQHF. CDR3 DNA sequence: TGTGCCAGCAGTTCGGGGACAGGGGTTAGCAATCAGCCCCAGCATTTT.

This clonotype was seen at least ten times. V is TRBV29-1 and J is TRBJ2-3; 9 bases are shared with TRBD2. Germline V CDR1 and CDR2: SQVTM, ANQGSEA. V lost 6 bases, J lost 4 bases, and 8 bases stayed unmatched. CDR3 length: 14 residues. The CDR3 DNA sequence: TGCAGCGTCGGTGGCGGGGGGGCCTCAGATACGCAGTATTTT. As protein: CSVGGGGASDTQYF.

The V and J genes are TRBV29-1 and TRBJ1-2; weak D call: TRBD1 (5 bases). The CDR3 runs to 13 residues. Per the germline V gene, CDR1 is SQVTM and CDR2 is ANQGSEA. V was pared by 4 bases and J by 6 bases, with 15 bases between. CDR3 region: CSVVPRVGDGYTF. DNA of the CDR3: TGCAGCGTTGTTCCCAGGGTGGGGGATGGCTACACCTTC.